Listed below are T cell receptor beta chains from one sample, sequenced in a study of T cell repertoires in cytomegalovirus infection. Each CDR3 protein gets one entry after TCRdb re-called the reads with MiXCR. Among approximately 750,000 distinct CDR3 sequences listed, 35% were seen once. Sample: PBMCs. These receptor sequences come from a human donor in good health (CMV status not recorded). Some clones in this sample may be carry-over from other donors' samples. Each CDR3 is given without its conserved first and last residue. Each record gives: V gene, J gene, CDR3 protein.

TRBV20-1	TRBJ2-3	SSQLAGAGDTQY
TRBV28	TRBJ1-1	ASSYPGTGGEAF
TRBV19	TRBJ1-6	ASSIQVGDYYNSPLH
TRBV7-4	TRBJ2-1	ASSSGTSGSLYNEQF
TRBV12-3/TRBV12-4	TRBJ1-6	ASSLMTGGTYNSPLH
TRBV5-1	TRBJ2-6	ASSLYRVSGANVLT
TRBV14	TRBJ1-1	ASSQDSPRAF
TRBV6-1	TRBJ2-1	ASTSGQPGYNEQF
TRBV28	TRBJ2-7	ASSRPEGLEQY
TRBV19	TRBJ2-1	ASLSIGGEWGEQF
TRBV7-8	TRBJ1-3	ASSLTRAPGNTIY
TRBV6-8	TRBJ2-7	ASRKTRQGIYEQY
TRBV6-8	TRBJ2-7	ASSPNPGQVTPLGEQY
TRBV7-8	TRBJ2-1	ASSSEASGRIENEQF
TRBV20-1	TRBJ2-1	SARGLTSGGYYNEQF
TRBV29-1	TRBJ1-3	SVEAQSGNTIY
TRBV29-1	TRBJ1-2	SFQGAYGYT
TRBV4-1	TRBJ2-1	ASSHPGGEQF
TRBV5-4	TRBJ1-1	ASSLDRAGVLNTEAF
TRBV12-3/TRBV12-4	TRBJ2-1	ASRPRLAGGHEQF
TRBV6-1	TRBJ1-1	ASTGGQGARGGTEAF
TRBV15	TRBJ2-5	ATSRVDRFNPETQY
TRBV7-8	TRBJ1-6	ATQAHGDSPLH
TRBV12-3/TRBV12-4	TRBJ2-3	ASSPNPGGRTDTQY
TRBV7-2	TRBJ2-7	ASSARLADNYEQY
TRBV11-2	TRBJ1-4	ASSPMTDNEKLF
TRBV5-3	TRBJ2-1	ARSLAGTGSILSSYNEQF
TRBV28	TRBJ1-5	ASRGRGGNQPQH
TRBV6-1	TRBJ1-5	ASSREGAGQPQH
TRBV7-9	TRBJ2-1	ASSLAGPIYNEQF
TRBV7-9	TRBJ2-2	ASSHPDSTNTGELF
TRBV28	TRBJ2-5	ASSPIFDRQETQY
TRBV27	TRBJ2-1	ATSFSSTNPVQF
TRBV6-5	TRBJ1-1	ASSYSAQGRRAEAF
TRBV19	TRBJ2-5	ASSIDPWETQY
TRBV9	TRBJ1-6	ASSNRQGTGSNSPLH
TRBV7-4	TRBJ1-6	ASSFPGRQGLKSPLH
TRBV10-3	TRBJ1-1	AINRDLATEAF
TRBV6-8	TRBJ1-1	ASSSPTGETEAF
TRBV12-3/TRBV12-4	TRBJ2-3	ASRLGPGVTQY
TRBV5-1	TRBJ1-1	ASSRFGQGRTEAF
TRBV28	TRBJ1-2	ASTTGGAGGWVYT
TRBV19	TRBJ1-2	ASREAWRNYGYT
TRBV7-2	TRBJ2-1	AILQGAFGNEQF